Given below is one T cell receptor beta chain in context. Repertoires were generated with immunoSEQ multiplex PCR, while TCRdb's copy carries only in-frame clones and drops some. Of 35,000 or so clones detected, roughly 84% appear once; the ten largest clones hold around 14%. This sample was included in a study of PD-L1 blockade in urothelial cancer. The CDR3 length is 12 residues. Germline V lookup: CDR1 SGHRS, CDR2 YFSETQ. Deletions cut 3 bases from V and 2 bases from J, with 6 bases between. The time point was: pretreatment peripheral blood. The source is a man aged 60-69 years with urothelial cancer. The V call is TRBV5-1, the J call TRBJ2-7, with D uncertain. The sample in question was PBMCs, obtained around atezolizumab (anti-PD-L1) treatment. The CDR3 DNA is TGCGCCAGCAGCTCCAGAACCTACGAGCAGTACTTC. Translation: CASSSRTYEQYF.